The next 21 T cell receptor beta chains were all read from a single sample in a study of a mutant IDH1 vaccine in newly diagnosed glioma. Assay: immunoSEQ multiplex PCR; the TCRdb copy retains only in-frame clones and omits some. The sample lists about 42,000 clones, roughly 83% occurring once. As to time point: week 35, safety follow-up. Each dose delivered 300 ug of mutant IDH1 20-mer peptide subcutaneously with imiquimod. No antigens are known for them. The material was PBMCs, obtained from a glioma patient whose treatment included an IDH1 peptide vaccine. The receptors stem from a woman between 50 and 59 years old with glioma.

The chain couples TRBV14 to TRBJ1-5; D remains ambiguous. CDR3 length equals 13 residues. Trimming removed 0 bases from V and 4 bases from J, with 4 bases in between. Germline CDR1 reads SGHDN; CDR2 reads FVKESK. CDR3 protein: CASSQDFNQPQHF. The DNA for the CDR3 is TGTGCCAGCAGCCAAGACTTTAATCAGCCCCAGCATTTT.

This clone was found once. This chain links TRBV7-9 with TRBJ1-2; 9 bases match TRBD1. The V and J ends lost 5 bases and 1 base, in that order; junction bases with no gene match: 5. The germline V gene encodes CDR1 SEHNR and CDR2 FQNEAQ (reference sequence). The CDR3 length is 15 residues. CDR3 DNA: TGTGCCAGCAGCCTCGGGACAGGGATTAACTATGGCTACACCTTC. Translating gives CASSLGTGINYGYTF.

This clone has just one count. At one boundary the junction diverges from the germline segment, which might be a read error. The chain has TRBV14 and TRBJ2-7, with 7 nucleotides matching TRBD1. The CDR3 runs 14 residues. The germline V gene encodes CDR1 SGHDN and CDR2 FVKESK. This CDR3 is CASSPRQGVSEQYF. CDR3 nucleotides: TGTGCTAGCAGCCCCAGACAGGGTGTGAGCGAGCAGTACTTC.

V gene TRBV4-3 combines with J gene TRBJ2-6; D is unclear. In germline, CDR1 is LGHNA, CDR2 YSLEER. This CDR3 spans 16 amino acids. V was shortened by 0 bases and J by 1 base, with 7 bases between the two germline ends. The CDR3 sequence is CASSQDADSGANVLTF. In DNA form, the CDR3 reads TGCGCCAGCAGCCAAGATGCGGATTCTGGGGCCAACGTCCTGACTTTC.

The J gene is TRBJ1-2, the V gene TRBV6-5; 10 nucleotides align to TRBD1. CDR1 and CDR2 from the germline V gene are MNHEY and SVGAGI. The CDR3 runs to 14 residues. V shed 5 bases, J shed 8 bases, and the junction held 8 bases outside the gene matches. The chain's CDR3 is CASSRAPDRGGYTF. CDR3 nucleotides: TGTGCCAGCAGTCGCGCTCCGGACAGGGGGGGCTACACCTTC.

The gene calls are TRBV6-1 and TRBJ1-1; a weak D match, TRBD1 (5 bases). Germline values: CDR1 MNHNS, CDR2 SASEGT. Trimming removed 1 base from V and 0 bases from J, with 18 bases in between. The CDR3 loop spans 18 amino acids. This chain's CDR3 is CASSEGRLILGVNTEAFF. The DNA of the CDR3 is TGTGCCAGCAGTGAAGGACGTTTGATTTTGGGGGTGAACACTGAAGCTTTCTTT.

The J gene is TRBJ1-5, the V gene TRBV7-2, with D tentatively TRBD1 (5 bases). Germline CDR1 is SGHTA and CDR2 is FQGNSA. V shed 1 base and J shed 7 bases, with 17 bases lying between them. CDR3 size: 16 residues. The CDR3, as DNA: TGTGCCAGCAGCTTAGGGCCCTTGGGGGTCGGCCAGCCCCAGCATTTT. The encoded protein is CASSLGPLGVGQPQHF.

This clone was picked up a small number of times. The CDR3 is CASRWGSNTEAFF. For the CDR3, the DNA is TGTGCCAGCAGGTGGGGATCAAACACTGAAGCTTTCTTT. The V call is TRBV27, the J call TRBJ1-1; no reliable D call. The V end lost 6 bases, the J end lost 2 bases, and 10 bases lay between the germline ends. The germline V gene has CDR1 MNHEY and CDR2 SMNVEV (reference sequence). The CDR3 length is 13 residues.

This chain links TRBV27 with TRBJ1-5; 7 bases fit TRBD1. The CDR3 is made up of 17 amino acids. Unmatched junction bases numbered 8, after V lost 2 bases and J lost 1 base. CDR1 is MNHEY, CDR2 SMNVEV, per germline (reference sequence). CDR3 DNA sequence: TGTGCCAGCAGTTTAAGGGGGCGTGGAGACAGCAATCAGCCCCAGCATTTT. Its protein is CASSLRGRGDSNQPQHF.

This clone was counted between two and nine times. The gene calls are TRBV10-2 and TRBJ1-2; the D gene is possibly TRBD1 (5 bases). The CDR3 covers 15 residues. The V end lost 3 bases, the J end lost 1 base, and 12 bases lay between the germline ends. Germline-derived CDR1 and CDR2 are WSHSY and SAAADI. CDR3 sequence reads: CASSDPGAFNYGYTF. The CDR3 DNA is TGCGCCAGCAGTGATCCCGGGGCATTTAACTATGGCTACACCTTC.

This clone was seen a single time. The rearrangement joins TRBV7-2 to TRBJ2-3, with 8 bases lining up with TRBD2. Losses at the gene ends were 2 bases for V and 6 bases for J; bases not matched to a gene: 4. This CDR3 region has 14 residues. Germline CDR1 SGHTA, CDR2 FQGNSA. CDR3 nucleotide sequence: TGTGCCAGCAGCTTAACGGGGGGGCCCGATACGCAGTATTTT. Its protein is CASSLTGGPDTQYF.

The V gene is TRBV13, the J gene TRBJ2-7; tentatively, D is TRBD1 (5 bases). Trimming cost V 5 bases and J 3 bases, with 17 bases left between them. The CDR3 is made up of 15 amino acids. Germline V gene sequence: CDR1 PRHDT, CDR2 FYEKMQ (reference sequence). CDR3 sequence reads: CASSPGAVQDYEQYF. The CDR3 coding sequence is TGTGCCAGCAGCCCTGGGGCGGTGCAAGACTACGAGCAGTACTTC.

The rearrangement links TRBV10-3 to TRBJ2-7; 10 positions match TRBD2. The ends lost 7 bases at V and 3 bases at J; junction bases unmatched: 6. The CDR3 spans 14 residues. The germline gives CDR1 ENHRY, CDR2 SYGVKD. The DNA of the CDR3 is TGTGCCATCATGGTGGCTAGCGGGAGCTACGAGCAGTACTTC. Encoded protein: CAIMVASGSYEQYF.

The rearrangement uses TRBV28 and TRBJ2-7, with D possibly matching TRBD1 (6 bases). The V gene's germline CDR1 is MDHEN and CDR2 SYDVKM. V lost 8 bases and J lost 3, with 14 bases in between. The CDR3 length is 13 residues. The CDR3 spells CASLQGYGYEQYF. DNA of the CDR3: TGTGCCAGCCTGCAGGGGTACGGCTACGAGCAGTACTTC. Full variable domain (outside the CDR3, taken from reference TRBV28 and TRBJ2-7): DVKVTQSSRYLVKRTGEKVFLECVQDMDHENMFWYRQDPGLGLRLIYFSYDVKMKEKGDIPEGYSVSREKKERFSLILESASTNQTSMYLCASLQGYGYEQYFGPGTRLTVT.

This clone has a handful of counts. The rearrangement joins TRBV18 to TRBJ1-1; D is undetermined. The CDR3 runs to 12 residues. Germline assignment: CDR1 KGHSH and CDR2 LQKENI. Deletions cut 3 bases from V and 6 bases from J, with 8 bases between. The CDR3 DNA is TGTGCCAGCTCACCCCGGGGTCCTGAAGCTTTCTTT. As protein: CASSPRGPEAFF.

This clone was seen a few times. In DNA, the CDR3 is TGCGCCAGCAGCAAGAGGGACAGGGGTAATGAAAAACTGTTTTTT. This codes for CASSKRDRGNEKLFF. This chain links TRBV5-1 with TRBJ1-4, with 10 bases matching TRBD1. Trimming cost V 4 bases and J 4 bases; bases outside gene matches: 4. In germline, CDR1 is SGHRS, CDR2 YFSETQ. CDR3 size: 15 residues.

This clone was observed once. V usage is TRBV5-5 and J usage is TRBJ2-2, with D tentatively TRBD1 (5 bases). CDR1 and CDR2 from the germline V gene are SGHKS and YYEKEE (reference sequence). Trimming removed 3 bases at V and 4 bases at J, with 13 bases between. CDR3 length: 15 residues. CDR3 DNA sequence: TGTGCCAGCAGCTCGAATACAGGATTCACCGGGGAGCTGTTTTTT. Residues: CASSSNTGFTGELFF.

This chain joins TRBV5-1 and TRBJ1-1; weak D call: TRBD1 (6 bases). The CDR3 is 17 amino acids. Germline lookup yields CDR1 SGHRS and CDR2 YFSETQ. The ends were cut back, 5 bases at V and 0 bases at J, with 20 bases in the middle. This chain's CDR3 is CASSFLGSQGMNTEAFF. DNA of the CDR3: TGCGCCAGCAGTTTTCTAGGGTCTCAGGGGATGAACACTGAAGCTTTCTTT.

The chain combines TRBV10-3 with TRBJ1-4; D remains ambiguous. CDR3 length: 12 amino acids. The V and J ends lost 0 bases and 8 bases respectively, with 4 bases between them. The germline CDR1 and CDR2 sequences are ENHRY and SYGVKD. The CDR3, as DNA: TGTGCCATCAGTGAGTCACTGGAAAAACTGTTTTTT. Translation gives CAISESLEKLFF.

This chain joins TRBV5-4 and TRBJ2-2, with D perhaps being TRBD1 or TRBD2 (6 bases each). Trimming removed 1 base at V and 6 bases at J, with 10 bases between. Germline CDR1 and CDR2: SGHNT and YYREEE (reference sequence). The CDR3 totals 14 residues. DNA of the CDR3: TGTGCCAGCAGCTTGTGGGGGGCAGCCGGGGAGCTGTTTTTT. Translation gives CASSLWGAAGELFF.

Only a few counts were recorded for this clone. The rearrangement links TRBV5-1 to TRBJ1-1; D is unclear. CDR1 and CDR2 from the germline V gene are SGHRS and YFSETQ. V shed 5 bases and J shed 0 bases, with 17 bases lying between them. The CDR3 totals 16 residues. CDR3 protein: CASSLWGSTVNTEAFF. The CDR3 bases are TGCGCCAGCAGTTTGTGGGGTTCCACCGTGAACACTGAAGCTTTCTTT.